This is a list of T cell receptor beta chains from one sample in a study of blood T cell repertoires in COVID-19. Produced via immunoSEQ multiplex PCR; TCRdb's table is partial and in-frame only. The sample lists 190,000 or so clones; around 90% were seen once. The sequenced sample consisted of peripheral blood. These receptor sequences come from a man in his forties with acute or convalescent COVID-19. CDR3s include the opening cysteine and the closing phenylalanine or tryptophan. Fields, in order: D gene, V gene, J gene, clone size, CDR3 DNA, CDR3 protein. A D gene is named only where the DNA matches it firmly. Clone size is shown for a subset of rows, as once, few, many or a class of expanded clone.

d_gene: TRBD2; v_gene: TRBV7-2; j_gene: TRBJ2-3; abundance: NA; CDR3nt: TGTGCCGGCGCCCGCGGGGGGGCGGGCACAGATACGCAGTATTTT; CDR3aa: CAGARGGAGTDTQYF
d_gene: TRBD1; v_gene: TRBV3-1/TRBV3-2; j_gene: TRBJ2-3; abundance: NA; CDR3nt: TGTGCCAGCAGCCTGACAGGGGATAGCACAGATACGCAGTATTTT; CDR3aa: CASSLTGDSTDTQYF
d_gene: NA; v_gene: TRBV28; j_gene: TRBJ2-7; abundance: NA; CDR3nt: TGTGCCAGCAGTACGAACAATAACCGCTACGAGCAGTACTTC; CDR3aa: CASSTNNNRYEQYF
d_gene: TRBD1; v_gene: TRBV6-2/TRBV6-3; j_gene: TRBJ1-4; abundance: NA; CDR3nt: TGTGCCAGCAGTCCATGGACAGGAGCGAGGACTAATGAAAAACTGTTTTTT; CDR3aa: CASSPWTGARTNEKLFF
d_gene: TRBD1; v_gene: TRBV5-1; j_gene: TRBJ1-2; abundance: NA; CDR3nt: TGCGCCAGCAGCCAAACAGGGGGCGAAGGCTACACCTTC; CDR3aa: CASSQTGGEGYTF
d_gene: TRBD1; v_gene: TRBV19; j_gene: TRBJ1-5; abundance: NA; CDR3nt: TGTGCCAGTGGGGGACAGCTAGGCGTGAGCAATCAGCCCCAGCATTTT; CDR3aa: CASGGQLGVSNQPQHF
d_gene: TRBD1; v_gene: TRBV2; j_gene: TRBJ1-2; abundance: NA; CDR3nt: TGTGCCAGCAGTGAAGGCCAGGGGGCGGGTGGCTACACCTTC; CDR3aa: CASSEGQGAGGYTF
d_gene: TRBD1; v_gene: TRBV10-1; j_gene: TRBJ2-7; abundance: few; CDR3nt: TGCGCCAGCAGTGATGCCCGGACAGGGAGCGTGGAGCAGTACTTC; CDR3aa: CASSDARTGSVEQYF
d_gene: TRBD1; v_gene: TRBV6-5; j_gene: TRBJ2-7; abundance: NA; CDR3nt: TGTGCCAGCAGTTACTCGACAGGGACCTACGAGCAGTACTTC; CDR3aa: CASSYSTGTYEQYF
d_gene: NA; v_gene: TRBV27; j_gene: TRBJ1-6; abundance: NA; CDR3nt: TGTGCCAGCAGTCCCAGCCGGGGGTTTAATTCACCCCTCCACTTT; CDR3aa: CASSPSRGFNSPLHF
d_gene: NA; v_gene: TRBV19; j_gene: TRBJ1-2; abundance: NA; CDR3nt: TGTGCCAGTAGTCCCGAGTGGGAGAGCACCCGTGGCTACACCTTC; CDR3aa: CASSPEWESTRGYTF
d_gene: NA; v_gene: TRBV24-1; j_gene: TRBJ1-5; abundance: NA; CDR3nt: TGTGCCACCAGGGCGGGTGCGAGCAATCAGCCCCAGCATTTT; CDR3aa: CATRAGASNQPQHF
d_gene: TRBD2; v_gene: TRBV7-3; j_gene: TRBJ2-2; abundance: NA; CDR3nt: TGTGCCAGCAGCTTAGACCTGGGAGGGACCGGGGAGCTGTTTTTT; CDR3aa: CASSLDLGGTGELFF
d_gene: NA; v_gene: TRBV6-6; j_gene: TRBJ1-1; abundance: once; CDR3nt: TGTGCCAGCAGTTGGGCAGGGGATTACATGAACACTGAAGCTTTCTTT; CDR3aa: CASSWAGDYMNTEAFF
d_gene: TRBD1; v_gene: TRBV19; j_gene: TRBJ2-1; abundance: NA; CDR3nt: TGTGCCAGTAGTATGTTGGGATTAGGGACAGGGCCTTACAATGAGCAGTTCTTC; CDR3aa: CASSMLGLGTGPYNEQFF
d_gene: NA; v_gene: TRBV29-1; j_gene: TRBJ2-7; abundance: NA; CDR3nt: TGCAGCGTTGACCTGGGTGGGGGACATTCCTACGAGCAGTACTTC; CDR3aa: CSVDLGGGHSYEQYF
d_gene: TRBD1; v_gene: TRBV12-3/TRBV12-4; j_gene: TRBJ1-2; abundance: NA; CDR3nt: TGTGCCAGCAGTCGGGACAGGGCCTATGGCTACACCTTC; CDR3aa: CASSRDRAYGYTF
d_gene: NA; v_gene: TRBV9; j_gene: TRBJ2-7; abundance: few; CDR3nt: TGTGCCAGCAGCGTAGGAGGGGCAGGGGGGAAGCAGTACTTC; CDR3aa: CASSVGGAGGKQYF
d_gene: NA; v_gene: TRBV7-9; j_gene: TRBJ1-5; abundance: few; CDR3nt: TGTGCCAGCAGCTTCGGGGGAAATCAGCCCCAGCATTTT; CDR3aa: CASSFGGNQPQHF
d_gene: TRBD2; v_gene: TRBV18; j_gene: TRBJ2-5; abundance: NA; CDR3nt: TGTGCCAGCTCACGCGGGAGTCAAGAGACCCAGTACTTC; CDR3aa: CASSRGSQETQYF
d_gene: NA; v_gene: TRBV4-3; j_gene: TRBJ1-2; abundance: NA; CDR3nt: TGCGCCAGCAGCCAAGATGGCCAGGGGTCTAACTATGGCTACACCTTC; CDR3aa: CASSQDGQGSNYGYTF
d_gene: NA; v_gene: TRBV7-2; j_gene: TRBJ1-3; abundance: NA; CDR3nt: TGTGCCAGCAGCTTAGAAGGAAGAGTAGGGGCGAACACCATATATTTT; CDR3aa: CASSLEGRVGANTIYF
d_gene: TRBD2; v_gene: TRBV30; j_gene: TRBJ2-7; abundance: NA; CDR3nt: TGTGCCTGGACTTGGGGGGGTAGCGGGGTATCCTACGAGCAGTACTTC; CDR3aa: CAWTWGGSGVSYEQYF
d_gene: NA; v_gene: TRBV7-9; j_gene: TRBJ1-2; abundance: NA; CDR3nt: TGTGCCAGCAGCTCCGGATTAGGGGGTCGGTATGATGGCTACACCTTC; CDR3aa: CASSSGLGGRYDGYTF